The present entry profiles one T cell receptor (beta chain) with its context. The antigen is unknown. This table comes from immunoSEQ multiplex PCR, and its TCRdb copy is limited to in-frame clones, with some not included. The top ten clones hold about 6.2% of a sample with some 200,000 clones, roughly three quarters of them seen once. This specimen comes from a study of cytotoxic CD8 clonotypes in ibrutinib-treated CLL. Background on the study: Samples yielded averages of around 280,000 productive templates and fewer than 95,000 productive rearrangements. Study-wide findings and caveats: The public clonotypes identified were infrequent and showed contraction or stability on treatment.

This clonotype was sampled from a human donor with chronic lymphocytic leukemia. Source: PBMCs, taken after 12 months of ibrutinib treatment.

The chain's CDR3 is CASSQSNIEGLIFTDTQYF. The CDR3 nucleotides read TGCGCCAGCAGTCAATCAAATATCGAGGGCCTCATATTCACAGATACGCAGTATTTT. V usage is TRBV23-1 and J usage is TRBJ2-3; D is possibly TRBD2 (5 bases). TRBV23-1 has ORF status, its function being uncertain. This CDR3 has 19 residues. The ends were cut back, 0 bases at V and 2 bases at J, with 21 bases in the middle.